This entry features one TCR beta chain sequence. Its cognate antigen is unknown. Clones were sequenced by immunoSEQ multiplex PCR, and TCRdb holds only the in-frame ones, with some missing. The top ten clones hold roughly 12% of a sample with more than 85,000 clones, around 90% of them seen once. This entry belongs to a study of T cell responses to AZD1222 COVID-19 vaccine. Germline V lookup: CDR1 MNHEY, CDR2 SVGEGT. The CDR3 covers 12 residues. The V end was cut by 5 bases, the J end by 8 bases, with 12 bases between. Overall study results and limits: Donors in the cohort were predominantly white British and more often female, and clonal diversity was possibly underestimated. The study sampled repertoires only after the peak T cell response.

This chain connects TRBV6-2 or TRBV6-3 to TRBJ1-1; no clear D gene. Source: peripheral blood, taken on day 0 of MenACWY control vaccination. The clonotype was recovered from an adult in good health. Here the CDR3 DNA reads TGTGCCAGCAGTGGAGGACGGCCCGAAGCTTTCTTT. This gives the protein CASSGGRPEAFF.